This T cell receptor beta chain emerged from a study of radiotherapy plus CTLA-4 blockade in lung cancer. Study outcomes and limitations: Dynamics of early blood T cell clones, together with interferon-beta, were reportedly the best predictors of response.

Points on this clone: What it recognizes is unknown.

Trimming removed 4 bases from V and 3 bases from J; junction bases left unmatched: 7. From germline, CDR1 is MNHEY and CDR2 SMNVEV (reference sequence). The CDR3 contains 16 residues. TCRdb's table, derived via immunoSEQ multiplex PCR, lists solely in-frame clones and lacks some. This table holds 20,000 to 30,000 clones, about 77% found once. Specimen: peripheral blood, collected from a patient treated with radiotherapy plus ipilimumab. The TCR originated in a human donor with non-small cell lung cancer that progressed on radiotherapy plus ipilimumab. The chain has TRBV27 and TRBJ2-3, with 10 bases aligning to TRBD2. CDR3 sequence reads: CASSYLASGGTDTQYF. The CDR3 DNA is TGTGCCAGCAGTTACTTAGCTAGCGGGGGTACAGATACGCAGTATTTT.